Listed here are 6 T cell receptor beta chains from one sample, sequenced in a study of cytomegalovirus exposure and HLA in healthy donors. With 60 Vbeta and 13 Jbeta primers, the PCR was carried out. Profiling relied on immunoSEQ multiplex PCR, and the TCRdb table lists in-frame clones only, not all of them. Of around 31,000 clones in the sample, around nine tenths are singletons; the top ten hold around 2.5%. Sequenced material: PBMCs. Every receptor here comes from a boy aged 5-17 years in good health and CMV-seronegative.

The CDR3 loop reads CASSLALAGAEEQYF. CDR3 nucleotide sequence: TGTGCCAGCAGCTTAGCCCTGGCAGGGGCGGAAGAGCAGTACTTC. V is TRBV11-2 and J is TRBJ2-7; D might be TRBD1 (6 bases). Germline CDR1 and CDR2: SGHAT and FQNNGV. CDR3 length: 15 amino acids. Trimming stripped 1 base from V and 7 bases from J, with 17 bases between.

V and J are TRBV5-1 and TRBJ1-1; the D is unclear. Germline V gene lookup returns CDR1 SGHRS and CDR2 YFSETQ. CDR3 length: 13 residues. V lost 1 base and J lost 1, with 5 bases in between. CDR3 loop: CASSLTPNTEAFF. CDR3 in DNA: TGCGCCAGCAGCTTGACTCCGAACACTGAAGCTTTCTTT.

This chain joins TRBV6-4 and TRBJ2-5; 15 nucleotides line up with TRBD2. Germline V lookup: CDR1 MRHNA, CDR2 SNTAGT. J was trimmed by 2 bases and V by 2 bases; bases with no gene match: 0. CDR3 length: 16 amino acids. CDR3 in amino acids: CASSDGTSGGQETQYF. The DNA for the CDR3 is TGTGCCAGCAGTGACGGGACTAGCGGGGGGCAAGAGACCCAGTACTTC.

The rearrangement uses TRBV6-6 and TRBJ2-7; D unclear. Germline CDR1 MNHNY, CDR2 SVGAGI (reference sequence). Trimming cost V 10 bases and J 0 bases, with 10 bases left between them. The CDR3 spans 12 residues. CDR3 DNA sequence: TGTGCCACCCGGTCTTACTCCTACGAGCAGTACTTC. Translation: CATRSYSYEQYF.

The chain employs TRBV7-2 and TRBJ2-1; D is perhaps TRBD1 (6 bases). CDR1 SGHTA and CDR2 FQGNSA come from the germline V gene. Deletions cut 6 bases from V and 6 bases from J, with 18 bases between. The CDR3 covers 15 residues. The chain's CDR3 is CASSFSPDRSNEQFF. Here the CDR3 DNA reads TGTGCCAGCAGTTTTTCTCCCGACAGGAGCAATGAGCAGTTCTTC. Combining the CDR3 with reference TRBV7-2 and TRBJ2-1 gives the whole variable domain GAGVSQSPSNKVTEKGKDVELRCDPISGHTALYWYRQSLGQGLEFLIYFQGNSAPDKSGLPSDRFSAERTGGSVSTLTIQRTQQEDSAVYLCASSFSPDRSNEQFFGPGTRLTVL.

The chain carries TRBV7-9 and TRBJ1-2; no definite D call. V lost 5 bases and J lost 8, with 15 bases in between. This CDR3 is built from 13 residues. Germline V gene sequence: CDR1 SEHNR, CDR2 FQNEAQ (reference sequence). CDR3 sequence: CASSLPEGRGYTF. CDR3 sequence (DNA): TGTGCCAGCAGCCTCCCGGAGGGCCGGGGCTACACCTTC.